The 25 T cell receptor beta chains presented below share a single source sample, sequenced in a study of blood T cell repertoires in COVID-19 (dated by TCRdb to 2018 to 2020). Preparation of the library involved the immunoSEQ multiplex PCR assay. Not all clones reach the TCRdb copy of this immuneACCESS table, which keeps in-frame sequences only. Checked studies attribute under half of the gap to unresolved V genes and leave the rest unexplained. The sample has just under 150,000 clones on record, over 70% of them singletons. Jointly, the top ten make up over 35% of the sample. The sequenced material came from peripheral blood. Receptor source: a man aged 50-59 years who had recovered from COVID-19.

V and J are TRBV11-2 and TRBJ2-3; TRBD2 aligns across 13 bases. Germline V gene sequence: CDR1 SGHAT, CDR2 FQNNGV. Trimming at V came to 3 bases and at J to 2 bases, leaving 2 bases not matched to a gene. The CDR3 is 16 residues long. For the CDR3, the DNA is TGTGCCAGCAGCTTGGGGACTAGCGGGATCACAGATACGCAGTATTTT. This encodes CASSLGTSGITDTQYF. The full variable domain, with the rest looked up from reference TRBV11-2 and TRBJ2-3, is EAGVAQSPRYKIIEKRQSVAFWCNPISGHATLYWYQQILGQGPKLLIQFQNNGVVDDSQLPKDRFSAERLKGVDSTLKIQPAKLEDSAVYLCASSLGTSGITDTQYFGPGTRLTVL.

The chain employs TRBV5-1 and TRBJ2-5; TRBD1 matches 10 bases. The CDR3 consists of 15 residues. Germline V gene data show CDR1 as SGHRS and CDR2 as YFSETQ. J was trimmed by 1 base and V by 4 bases; bases with no gene match: 4. CDR3 amino acids: CASSAGTGVQETQYF. CDR3 in DNA: TGCGCCAGCAGCGCCGGGACAGGGGTCCAAGAGACCCAGTACTTC.

The rearrangement links TRBV9 to TRBJ2-5; D remains unclear. There are 12 residues in the CDR3. Germline assignment: CDR1 SGDLS and CDR2 YYNGEE. Trimming took off 0 bases at V and 5 bases at J, with 5 bases between the two ends. The CDR3 protein is CASSVGGETQYF. CDR3 DNA sequence: TGTGCCAGCAGCGTAGGAGGTGAGACCCAGTACTTC.

The rearrangement uses TRBV9 and TRBJ1-1; D perhaps matches TRBD1 (5 bases). The CDR3 totals 14 residues. Trimming removed 3 bases at V and 6 bases at J, with 15 bases between. Per germline, CDR1 SGDLS and CDR2 YYNGEE. CDR3 coding DNA: TGTGCCAGCAGCGCTACAGGTACAAGAGCTGAAGCTTTCTTT. It specifies CASSATGTRAEAFF.

The chain recombines TRBV7-2 with TRBJ1-1; D is uncertain. Germline V gene lookup returns CDR1 SGHTA and CDR2 FQGNSA. This CDR3 has 12 amino acids. Deletions cut 6 bases from V and 0 bases from J, with 5 bases between. CDR3 sequence (DNA): TGTGCCAGCAGAGACATGAACACTGAAGCTTTCTTT. Translated, it gives CASRDMNTEAFF.

The chain employs TRBV19 and TRBJ1-1; TRBD1 agrees at 7 bases. The CDR3 sequence is 13 residues long. The V gene's germline CDR1 is LNHDA and CDR2 SQIVND (reference sequence). With 5 bases clipped from V and 4 bases from J, the junction kept 4 bases outside the gene matches. The CDR3 here is CASSVQGLTEAFF. CDR3 nucleotides: TGTGCCAGTAGTGTACAGGGGCTCACTGAAGCTTTCTTT. Together with reference TRBV19 and TRBJ1-1, the CDR3 gives the full variable domain: DGGITQSPKYLFRKEGQNVTLSCEQNLNHDAMYWYRQDPGQGLRLIYYSQIVNDFQKGDIAEGYSVSREKKESFPLTVTSAQKNPTAFYLCASSVQGLTEAFFGQGTRLTVV.

The V gene is TRBV30, the J gene TRBJ2-2; TRBD2 matches at 9 bases. The trim removed 1 base at V and 10 bases at J, leaving 7 bases unmatched. The CDR3 runs to 14 residues. The germline CDR1 and CDR2 sequences are GTSNPN and SVGIG (reference sequence). The chain's CDR3 is CAWSGIAGELELFF. The CDR3 nucleotides read TGTGCCTGGAGTGGGATAGCGGGGGAGTTGGAGCTGTTTTTT.

The rearrangement joins TRBV5-6 to TRBJ1-6, with no clear D. Germline V CDR1 and CDR2: SGHDT, YYEEEE. The V end lost 2 bases, the J end lost 0 bases, and 12 bases lay between the germline ends. The CDR3 contains 17 residues. The CDR3 spells CASSFLGQSSYNSPLHF. The CDR3 DNA follows: TGTGCCAGCAGCTTCCTTGGGCAGAGCTCCTATAATTCACCCCTCCACTTT.

The V and J genes are TRBV3-1 (or the pseudogene TRBV3-2) and TRBJ1-6; the match to TRBD1 covers 8 bases. CDR3 length: 14 amino acids. Trimming removed 4 bases from V and 7 bases from J; junction bases left unmatched: 3. From germline, CDR1 is LGHDT and CDR2 YNNKEL (reference sequence). The CDR3 DNA reads TGTGCCAGCAGCCCCAGGGGGCGGAATTCACCCCTCCACTTT. Its protein is CASSPRGRNSPLHF.

The chain links TRBV7-2 to TRBJ1-1; tentatively, D is TRBD1 (6 bases). V gave up 1 base and J gave up 7 bases, with 19 bases separating them. CDR1 is SGHTA and CDR2 is FQGNSA in the germline V gene. CDR3 length: 16 residues. CDR3 amino acids: CASSLEYRATSGEAFF. The CDR3 DNA sequence: TGTGCCAGCAGCTTAGAGTACAGGGCGACCTCAGGTGAAGCTTTCTTT.

The rearrangement uses TRBV2 and TRBJ2-5, with TRBD2 matching 7 bases. This CDR3 is built from 18 residues. The J segment lost 0 bases and the V segment lost 6 bases, leaving 16 bases of the junction unmatched. Germline V gene data show CDR1 as SNHLY and CDR2 as FYNNEI. DNA of the CDR3: TGTGCCAGCAGGCCTACCCTGGGGGGACTACAGTACCAAGAGACCCAGTACTTC. It translates to CASRPTLGGLQYQETQYF.

The chain has TRBV6-5 and TRBJ2-1; tentative D call: TRBD2 (5 bases). Trimming removed 2 bases at V and 8 bases at J, with 13 bases between. The CDR3 extends over 14 amino acids. The germline V gene encodes CDR1 MNHEY and CDR2 SVGAGI. The CDR3 DNA follows: TGTGCCAGCAGTTACGGGCTAGCTTCGCATGAGCAGTTCTTC. As protein: CASSYGLASHEQFF.

This chain links TRBV3-1 (or the pseudogene TRBV3-2) with TRBJ1-5, with a weak D call TRBD1 (5 bases). Germline values: CDR1 LGHDT, CDR2 YNNKEL (reference sequence). There are 15 residues in the CDR3. The ends were cut back, 3 bases at V and 0 bases at J, with 9 bases in the middle. CDR3 amino acids: CASSHDSLSNQPQHF. The CDR3 nucleotides read TGTGCCAGCAGCCACGACAGTCTTAGCAATCAGCCCCAGCATTTT.

The CDR3 DNA reads as TGCGCCAGCAGCTTGCAGCCTCAGGTCGCCTACAATGAGCAGTTCTTC. Encoded protein: CASSLQPQVAYNEQFF. The chain has TRBV5-1 and TRBJ2-1, with D unresolved. CDR3 length: 16 amino acids. Germline CDR1 and CDR2: SGHRS and YFSETQ. V was pared by 1 base and J by 2 bases, with 13 bases between.

V is TRBV5-5 and J is TRBJ1-1; perhaps TRBD1 as D (5 bases). Germline assignment: CDR1 SGHKS and CDR2 YYEKEE (reference sequence). V was pared by 0 bases and J by 4 bases, with 13 bases between. The CDR3 spans 15 residues. CDR3 nucleotide sequence: TGTGCCAGCAGCTTGGCCCCAGGGAGGGTCACTGAAGCTTTCTTT. Amino acid sequence: CASSLAPGRVTEAFF.

The CDR3 is CASSWEGRETQYF. CDR3 nucleotides: TGTGCCAGCAGCTGGGAGGGGCGAGAGACCCAGTACTTC. V and J are TRBV11-3 and TRBJ2-5; 7 nucleotides match TRBD2. Germline CDR1 reads SGHNT; CDR2 reads YENEEA. Trimming took 4 bases from V and 4 from J; bases not matched to a gene: 3. The CDR3 has 13 residues.

The rearrangement links TRBV4-3 to TRBJ1-2, with 9 bases aligning to TRBD1. Germline V gene sequence: CDR1 LGHNA, CDR2 YSLEER. V lost 4 bases to trimming and J lost 7 bases; unmatched junction nucleotides: 4. This CDR3 is 13 amino acids long. The DNA for the CDR3 is TGCGCCAGCAGCCCGGACAGGGGCTCTGGCTACACCTTC. Encoded protein: CASSPDRGSGYTF.

This chain connects TRBV9 to TRBJ1-5, with D uncertain. The CDR3 covers 13 residues. The V gene's germline CDR1 is SGDLS and CDR2 YYNGEE. Trimming left V 0 bases short and J 4 bases short, with 5 bases between. CDR3 DNA: TGTGCCAGCAGCGTAGACGGGAATCAGCCCCAGCATTTT. This encodes CASSVDGNQPQHF.

The chain carries TRBV9 and TRBJ2-7; 8 bases are shared with TRBD2. Losses at the gene ends were 4 bases for V and 3 bases for J; bases not matched to a gene: 6. The germline gives CDR1 SGDLS, CDR2 YYNGEE. The CDR3 covers 14 residues. The CDR3 loop is CASSPPSGGYEQYF. DNA for the CDR3: TGTGCCAGCAGCCCCCCGAGCGGGGGCTACGAGCAGTACTTC. The full variable domain, in which reference TRBV9 and TRBJ2-7 provide the parts outside the CDR3, is DSGVTQTPKHLITATGQRVTLRCSPRSGDLSVYWYQQSLDQGLQFLIQYYNGEERAKGNILERFSAQQFPDLHSELNLSSLELGDSALYFCASSPPSGGYEQYFGPGTRLTVT.

This sequence joins TRBV6-1 and TRBJ1-2; D not certain. The germline CDR1 and CDR2 sequences are MNHNS and SASEGT. Between the trimmed V and J ends, which lost 2 bases and 7 bases, there was a span of 11 bases. This CDR3 is 13 amino acids long. This CDR3 is CASSESWSGGYTF. The CDR3 DNA is TGTGCCAGCAGTGAAAGTTGGTCCGGTGGCTACACCTTC.

V and J are TRBV30 and TRBJ1-6; 9 bases are shared with TRBD1. Germline V gene data show CDR1 as GTSNPN and CDR2 as SVGIG (reference sequence). There are 12 residues in the CDR3. Trimming took 7 bases from V and 7 from J; bases not matched to a gene: 2. DNA for the CDR3: TGTGCCTCGGGACAGGGCAATTCACCCCTCCACTTT. Translation gives CASGQGNSPLHF.

In its sample, this clone was seen once. This chain links TRBV9 with TRBJ2-1; TRBD2 matches at 11 bases. Germline V lookup: CDR1 SGDLS, CDR2 YYNGEE. There are 16 residues in the CDR3. The ends lost 4 bases at V and 3 bases at J; junction bases unmatched: 6. The CDR3 protein is CASSSIAGGRYNEQFF. The DNA for the CDR3 is TGTGCCAGCAGCTCCATAGCGGGGGGGCGCTACAATGAGCAGTTCTTC.

The V gene is TRBV6-4, the J gene TRBJ2-1, with 9 nucleotides matching TRBD2. V shed 0 bases, J shed 8 bases, and the junction held 5 bases outside the gene matches. This CDR3 is built from 15 residues. Germline CDR1 and CDR2: MRHNA and SNTAGT. CDR3 DNA sequence: TGTGCCAGCAGTGACTCGGGGACTAGCTTCCATGAGCAGTTCTTC. As protein: CASSDSGTSFHEQFF.

The chain recombines TRBV27 with TRBJ1-5; D is unresolved. The CDR3 runs 15 residues. From germline, CDR1 is MNHEY and CDR2 SMNVEV (reference sequence). The V end lost 3 bases, the J end lost 7 bases, and 16 bases lay between the germline ends. The CDR3 sequence: CASSFVFAVGQPQHF. CDR3 bases: TGTGCCAGCAGTTTTGTGTTCGCGGTAGGACAGCCCCAGCATTTT.

The chain uses TRBV24-1 and TRBJ2-3, with TRBD2 identical over 9 bases. This CDR3 has 17 residues. CDR1 and CDR2 (germline): KGHDR, SFDVKD. After removal of 3 bases from V and 1 base from J, the junction contained 7 bases not matched to a gene. Here the CDR3 reads CATSDPPSGEGTDTQYF. The CDR3 DNA reads TGTGCCACCAGTGATCCCCCTAGCGGGGAGGGCACAGATACGCAGTATTTT.